Detailed here is one TCR beta chain. The sample is drawn from a study of blood T cell repertoires in COVID-19. Only in-frame clones appear in the TCRdb table, and some are missing; sequencing was by immunoSEQ multiplex PCR. This table has roughly 100,000 clones, about 87% appearing once. The germline CDR1 and CDR2 sequences are MNHEY and SVGEGT. The ends were cut back, 4 bases at V and 5 bases at J, with 11 bases in the middle. The CDR3 consists of 13 residues. V usage is TRBV6-2 or TRBV6-3 and J usage is TRBJ1-1; tentative D call: TRBD1 (6 bases). Sample: peripheral blood. This clonotype was obtained from a human donor in a cohort sampled during active or convalescent COVID-19. CDR3 in DNA: TGTGCCAGCAGTTTCCGGGACACTACTGAAGCTTTCTTT. Protein: CASSFRDTTEAFF.